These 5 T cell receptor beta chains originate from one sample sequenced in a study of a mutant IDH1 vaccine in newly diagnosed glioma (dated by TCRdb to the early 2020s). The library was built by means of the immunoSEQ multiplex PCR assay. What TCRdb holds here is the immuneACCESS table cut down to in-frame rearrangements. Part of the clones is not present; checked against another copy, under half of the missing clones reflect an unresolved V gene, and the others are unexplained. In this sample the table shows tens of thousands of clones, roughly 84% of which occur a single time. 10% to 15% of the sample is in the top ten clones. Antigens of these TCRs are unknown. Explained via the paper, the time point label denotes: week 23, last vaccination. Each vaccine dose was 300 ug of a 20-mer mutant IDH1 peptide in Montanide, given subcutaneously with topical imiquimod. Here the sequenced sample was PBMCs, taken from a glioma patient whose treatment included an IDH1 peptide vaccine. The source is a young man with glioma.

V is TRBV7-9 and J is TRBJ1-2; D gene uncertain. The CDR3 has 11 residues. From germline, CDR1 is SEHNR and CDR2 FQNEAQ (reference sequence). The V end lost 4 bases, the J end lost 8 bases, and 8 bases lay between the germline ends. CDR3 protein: CASSSGGGYTF. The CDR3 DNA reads TGTGCCAGCAGCTCCGGCGGCGGCTACACCTTC.

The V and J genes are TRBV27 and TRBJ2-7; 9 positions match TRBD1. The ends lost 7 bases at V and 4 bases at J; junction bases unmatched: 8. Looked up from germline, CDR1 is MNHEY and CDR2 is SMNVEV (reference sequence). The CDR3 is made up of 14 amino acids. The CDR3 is CASKNRGRTYEQYF. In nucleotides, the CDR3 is TGTGCCAGCAAAAACAGGGGGCGGACGTACGAGCAGTACTTC.

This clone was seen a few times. The DNA for the CDR3 is TGTGCCAGCAGCTTGGGGGGACAGCACACTGAAGCTTTCTTT. This encodes CASSLGGQHTEAFF. The V call is TRBV5-6, the J call TRBJ1-1; 7 positions match TRBD1. The CDR3 spans 14 residues. The V gene end was trimmed by 0 bases and the J gene end by 3 bases; junction bases not matched to a gene: 2. The germline CDR1 and CDR2 sequences are SGHDT and YYEEEE.

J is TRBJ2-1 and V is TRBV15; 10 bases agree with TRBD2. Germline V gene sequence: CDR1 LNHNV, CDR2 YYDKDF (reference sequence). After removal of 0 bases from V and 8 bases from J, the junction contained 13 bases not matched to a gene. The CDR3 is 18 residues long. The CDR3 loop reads CATSRERPASGSFHEQFF. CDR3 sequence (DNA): TGTGCCACCAGCAGAGAACGCCCGGCTAGCGGGAGTTTCCATGAGCAGTTCTTC.

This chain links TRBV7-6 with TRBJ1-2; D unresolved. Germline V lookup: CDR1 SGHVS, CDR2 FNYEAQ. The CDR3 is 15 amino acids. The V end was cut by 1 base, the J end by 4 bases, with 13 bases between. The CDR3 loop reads CASSLGRGLGYGYTF. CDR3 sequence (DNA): TGTGCCAGCAGCTTAGGAAGAGGGTTGGGCTATGGCTACACCTTC.